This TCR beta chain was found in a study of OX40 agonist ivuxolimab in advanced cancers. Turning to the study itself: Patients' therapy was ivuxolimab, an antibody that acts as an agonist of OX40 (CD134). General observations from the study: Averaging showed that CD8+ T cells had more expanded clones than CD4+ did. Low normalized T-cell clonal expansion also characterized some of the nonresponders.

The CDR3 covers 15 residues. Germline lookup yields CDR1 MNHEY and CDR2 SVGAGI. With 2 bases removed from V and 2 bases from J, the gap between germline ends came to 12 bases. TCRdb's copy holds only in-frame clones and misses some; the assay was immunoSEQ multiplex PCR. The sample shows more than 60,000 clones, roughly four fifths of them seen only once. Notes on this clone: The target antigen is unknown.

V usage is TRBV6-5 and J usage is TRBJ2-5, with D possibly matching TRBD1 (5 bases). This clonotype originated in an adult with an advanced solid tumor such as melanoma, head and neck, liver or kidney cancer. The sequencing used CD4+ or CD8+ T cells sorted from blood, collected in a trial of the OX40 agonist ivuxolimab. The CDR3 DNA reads TGTGCCAGCAGTTACCAGACAGCGAGTCAAGAGACCCAGTACTTC. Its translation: CASSYQTASQETQYF.